The 20 T cell receptor beta chains in this list originate from one sample, sequenced in a study of blood T cell repertoires in COVID-19. Clones were sequenced by immunoSEQ multiplex PCR, and TCRdb holds only the in-frame ones, with some missing. Counted here are 120,000 or so clones, about four fifths occurring once; the ten biggest clones make up about 11%. The specimen sequenced was peripheral blood. The receptors stem from a man in his fifties or sixties with acute or convalescent COVID-19.

This rearrangement joins TRBV27 to TRBJ1-5; D is possibly TRBD1 (5 bases). CDR3 length equals 14 residues. Per the germline V gene, CDR1 is MNHEY and CDR2 is SMNVEV (reference sequence). Deletions cut 6 bases from V and 0 bases from J, with 9 bases between. The CDR3 region is CASSQGYSNQPQHF. The CDR3 nucleotides read TGTGCCAGCAGCCAGGGATATAGCAATCAGCCCCAGCATTTT.

The genes are TRBV4-1 and TRBJ1-1, with 10 bases identical to TRBD1. This CDR3 comprises 14 residues. Looked up from germline, CDR1 is MGHRA and CDR2 is YSYEKL. Trimming cost V 4 bases and J 3 bases; bases outside gene matches: 2. The CDR3 DNA reads as TGCGCCAGCAGCCGACAGGGGGCGGACACTGAAGCTTTCTTT. Its protein is CASSRQGADTEAFF.

The CDR3 protein is CASSPDGTPNTEAFF. The CDR3, as DNA: TGTGCCAGCTCACCAGACGGGACACCGAACACTGAAGCTTTCTTT. The genes are TRBV18 and TRBJ1-1; D might be TRBD1 (6 bases). The CDR3 loop spans 15 amino acids. In germline, CDR1 is KGHSH, CDR2 LQKENI. Trimming stripped 2 bases from V and 1 base from J, with 11 bases between.

The chain carries TRBV5-1 and TRBJ1-1; D is ambiguous. Germline V lookup: CDR1 SGHRS, CDR2 YFSETQ. CDR3 length equals 16 residues. V lost 0 bases to trimming and J lost 1 base, with 13 bases between them. The CDR3 loop is CASSLGPQTQNTEAFF. The CDR3 DNA reads TGCGCCAGCAGCTTGGGCCCACAGACCCAGAACACTGAAGCTTTCTTT.

The J gene is TRBJ2-7, the V gene TRBV3-1 (or the pseudogene TRBV3-2); 9 bases align to TRBD1. Trimming took 4 bases from V and 2 from J; bases not matched to a gene: 3. This CDR3 region has 14 residues. Germline V gene sequence: CDR1 LGHDT, CDR2 YNNKEL (reference sequence). The CDR3 spells CASSLRDRAYEQYF. CDR3 in DNA: TGTGCCAGCAGCCTCCGGGACAGGGCCTACGAGCAGTACTTC.

This chain links TRBV10-2 with TRBJ1-5; unclear D gene. This CDR3 contains 15 residues. The ends were cut back, 5 bases at V and 0 bases at J, with 11 bases in the middle. The germline CDR1 and CDR2 sequences are WSHSY and SAAADI. The CDR3 spells CASSSTAVSNQPQHF. The CDR3 region has the DNA TGCGCCAGCAGTTCCACGGCGGTTAGCAATCAGCCCCAGCATTTT.

The rearrangement links TRBV5-1 to TRBJ2-1; 15 positions agree with TRBD2. The trim removed 4 bases at V and 9 bases at J, leaving 11 bases unmatched. The CDR3 length is 17 residues. Per germline, CDR1 SGHRS and CDR2 YFSETQ. Written as DNA, the CDR3 is TGCGCCAGCAGCAAAGGACTAGCGGGAGGGCCGGGCACTGAGCAGTTCTTC. Residues: CASSKGLAGGPGTEQFF.

This clone was detected once. The chain is built from TRBV27 and TRBJ1-5; D is possibly TRBD1 (5 bases). The CDR3 spans 14 residues. The germline gives CDR1 MNHEY, CDR2 SMNVEV (reference sequence). V was pared by 6 bases and J by 6 bases, with 15 bases between. The CDR3 here is CASRPGLTAQPQHF. The CDR3 DNA is TGTGCCAGCAGACCAGGGCTAACGGCTCAGCCCCAGCATTTT.

This clone was seen once. The chain combines TRBV3-1 (or the pseudogene TRBV3-2) with TRBJ2-7; the D gene is possibly TRBD2 (7 bases). The CDR3 spans 15 residues. In germline, CDR1 is LGHDT, CDR2 YNNKEL (reference sequence). V was cut by 1 base and J by 2 bases, with 12 bases left in between. CDR3: CASSQVGGVTYEQYF. CDR3 nucleotide sequence: TGTGCCAGCAGCCAAGTAGGGGGGGTTACCTACGAGCAGTACTTC.

CDR3 protein: CASSITRTVFGELFF. The CDR3 DNA reads TGTGCCAGTAGTATAACCCGGACAGTTTTCGGGGAGCTGTTTTTT. The chain combines TRBV19 with TRBJ2-2; possibly TRBD1 for D (6 bases). The germline V and J ends were trimmed by 2 bases and 7 bases, with 14 bases remaining between them. Germline-derived CDR1 and CDR2 are LNHDA and SQIVND (reference sequence). The CDR3 sequence is 15 residues long.

The V gene is TRBV7-8, the J gene TRBJ2-7; D unresolved. The CDR3 length is 14 residues. The germline gives CDR1 SGHVS, CDR2 FQNEAQ. V lost 2 bases and J 1 base, leaving 9 bases between the germline ends. In DNA form, the CDR3 reads TGTGCCAGCAGCTTAATACTTTTATCCTACGAGCAGTACTTC. Translation: CASSLILLSYEQYF.

Only a few counts were recorded for this clone. The chain links TRBV7-9 to TRBJ1-2; possibly TRBD1 for D (5 bases). There are 16 residues in the CDR3. V shed 0 bases and J shed 6 bases, with 17 bases lying between them. Germline values: CDR1 SEHNR, CDR2 FQNEAQ (reference sequence). This chain's CDR3 is CASSLALGGTFNGYTF. DNA for the CDR3: TGTGCCAGCAGCTTAGCCCTCGGGGGGACTTTCAATGGCTACACCTTC.

J is TRBJ1-6 and V is TRBV18, with D maybe TRBD1 (5 bases). Germline-derived CDR1 and CDR2 are KGHSH and LQKENI. CDR3 length: 13 amino acids. Trimming took 5 bases from V and 8 from J, leaving 10 bases between them. CDR3 nucleotides: TGTGCCAGCTCATATCAACAGGATTCACCCCTCCACTTT. It codes for CASSYQQDSPLHF.

The chain is built from TRBV28 and TRBJ2-5; TRBD2 agrees at 12 bases. The CDR3 consists of 17 residues. Germline trimming cut 4 bases from V and 1 base from J; bases unmatched to any gene: 7. Per the germline V gene, CDR1 is MDHEN and CDR2 is SYDVKM. CDR3 loop: CASSSAGLAGLQETQYF. The CDR3 DNA follows: TGTGCCAGCAGTTCGGCGGGACTAGCGGGCCTCCAAGAGACCCAGTACTTC.

V usage is TRBV11-2 and J usage is TRBJ2-3; 7 bases align to TRBD2. This CDR3 is built from 14 residues. The ends lost 1 base at V and 8 bases at J; junction bases unmatched: 6. The germline V gene encodes CDR1 SGHAT and CDR2 FQNNGV. The CDR3 DNA reads TGTGCCAGCAGCTTAGCGGGCCGGGAGGCTACGCAGTATTTT. Residues: CASSLAGREATQYF.

The rearrangement joins TRBV30 to TRBJ2-1; tentatively, D is TRBD2 (5 bases). V was pared by 4 bases and J by 2 bases, with 9 bases between. The CDR3 totals 13 residues. The germline gives CDR1 GTSNPN, CDR2 SVGIG (reference sequence). In DNA, the CDR3 is TGTGCCTGGAAAGCGGATCCCTACAATGAGCAGTTCTTC. Protein product: CAWKADPYNEQFF.

This chain connects TRBV6-5 to TRBJ1-6; no clear D. The germline V and J ends were trimmed by 4 bases and 9 bases, with 10 bases remaining between them. Germline CDR1 is MNHEY and CDR2 is SVGAGI. This CDR3 spans 13 amino acids. The CDR3 sequence is CASSLGIGSPLHF. The DNA for the CDR3 is TGTGCCAGCAGTTTGGGCATAGGTTCACCCCTCCACTTT.

The V and J genes are TRBV30 and TRBJ1-1, with 8 bases matching TRBD1. The CDR3 is 18 amino acids. After removal of 3 bases from V and 0 bases from J, the junction contained 15 bases not matched to a gene. The germline V gene encodes CDR1 GTSNPN and CDR2 SVGIG (reference sequence). The CDR3 is CAWSPSRDRRLMNTEAFF. The CDR3 bases are TGTGCCTGGAGCCCTTCCCGGGACAGGAGGCTCATGAACACTGAAGCTTTCTTT.

The CDR3 sequence is CASGKRDFQETQYF. The CDR3 nucleotides read TGTGCCAGCGGGAAACGGGACTTCCAAGAGACCCAGTACTTC. This chain joins TRBV6-5 and TRBJ2-5, with a weak D call TRBD2 (6 bases). V lost 8 bases to trimming and J lost 1 base, with 14 bases between them. This CDR3 is built from 14 residues. In germline, CDR1 is MNHEY, CDR2 SVGAGI.

The chain recombines TRBV5-1 with TRBJ2-7, with a possible D match to TRBD1 (6 bases). Trimming removed 4 bases from V and 2 bases from J, with 13 bases in between. This CDR3 comprises 14 residues. The germline CDR1 and CDR2 sequences are SGHRS and YFSETQ. This CDR3 reads CASSQAGATYEQYF. In DNA form, the CDR3 reads TGCGCCAGCAGCCAGGCAGGGGCAACCTACGAGCAGTACTTC.